One sample yielded the 10 T cell receptor beta chains listed below, sequenced in a study of blood T cell repertoires in COVID-19. Libraries were prepared by immunoSEQ multiplex PCR; TCRdb keeps only in-frame clonotypes and omits some of them. The profile covers approximately 110,000 clones, with around 80% appearing a single time and more than 20% taken by the ten largest. Sequencing was done on a sample of peripheral blood. The receptors stem from a man aged 65 to 79 with active or convalescent COVID-19.

The count of this clone is one. The chain carries TRBV19 and TRBJ1-2; D is uncertain. The germline CDR1 and CDR2 sequences are LNHDA and SQIVND (reference sequence). This CDR3 spans 12 amino acids. The V and J ends lost 4 bases and 8 bases respectively, with 11 bases between them. The CDR3 sequence is CASSTMGRGYTF. The CDR3 nucleotides are TGTGCCAGTAGTACAATGGGGAGAGGCTACACCTTC.

This chain joins TRBV24-1 and TRBJ2-2, with D possibly matching TRBD1 (5 bases). Germline CDR1 and CDR2: KGHDR and SFDVKD. The V and J ends lost 3 bases and 7 bases respectively, with 17 bases between them. The CDR3 totals 16 residues. The CDR3 is CATSDPTRDGDGELFF. The CDR3 bases are TGTGCCACCAGTGATCCGACCAGGGATGGTGACGGGGAGCTGTTTTTT.

This clone was recorded a few times. CDR3 bases: TGTGCCAGCAGCCGACAGGGGGCGACTAATGAAAAACTGTTTTTT. This codes for CASSRQGATNEKLFF. The chain links TRBV3-1 (or the pseudogene TRBV3-2) to TRBJ1-4, with 10 nucleotides matching TRBD1. Germline V lookup: CDR1 LGHDT, CDR2 YNNKEL (reference sequence). The J segment lost 2 bases and the V segment lost 4 bases, leaving 1 base of the junction unmatched. The CDR3 spans 15 residues.

The V call is TRBV6-5, the J call TRBJ2-1; 11 bases fit TRBD2. CDR1 and CDR2 (germline): MNHEY, SVGAGI. The trim removed 6 bases at V and 7 bases at J, leaving 8 bases unmatched. This CDR3 contains 15 residues. CDR3 loop: CASSALTSGSNEQFF. CDR3 nucleotide sequence: TGTGCCAGCAGCGCGCTAACTAGCGGGAGTAATGAGCAGTTCTTC.

The V and J genes are TRBV7-6 and TRBJ1-1; tentative D call: TRBD1 (5 bases). Trimming pared 5 bases from V and 0 bases from J, leaving 13 bases between. From germline, CDR1 is SGHVS and CDR2 FNYEAQ. CDR3 length: 15 residues. Here the CDR3 reads CASSRLTELNTEAFF. DNA of the CDR3: TGTGCCAGCAGCCGTTTGACAGAATTGAACACTGAAGCTTTCTTT.

This clone was seen just once. The chain uses TRBV5-6 and TRBJ1-2, with D perhaps TRBD1 (5 bases). CDR3 length equals 15 residues. Germline lookup yields CDR1 SGHDT and CDR2 YYEEEE. With 4 bases removed from V and 4 bases from J, the gap between germline ends came to 17 bases. The DNA of the CDR3 is TGTGCCAGCAGCCCGGGGGACTCCGGCTCCTATGGCTACACCTTC. Its translation is CASSPGDSGSYGYTF.

CDR3 residues: CAWSVESPLHF. DNA of the CDR3: TGTGCCTGGAGTGTAGAGTCACCCCTCCACTTT. V usage is TRBV30 and J usage is TRBJ1-6; no clear D gene. CDR3 length: 11 residues. The germline V gene encodes CDR1 GTSNPN and CDR2 SVGIG (reference sequence). V lost 0 bases and J lost 10, with 4 bases in between. The full variable domain, rest sourced from reference TRBV30 and TRBJ1-6, is SQTIHQWPATLVQPVGSPLSLECTVEGTSNPNLYWYRQAAGRGLQLLFYSVGIGQISSEVPQNLSASRPQDRQFILSSKKLLLSDSGFYLCAWSVESPLHFGNGTRLTVT.

This clone appeared a few times. This chain connects TRBV20-1 to TRBJ2-2; D perhaps matches TRBD2 (5 bases). V was pared by 3 bases and J by 3 bases, with 8 bases between. The CDR3 extends over 13 amino acids. Germline V CDR1 and CDR2: DFQATT, SNEGSKA (reference sequence). The CDR3 loop reads CSASGLHTGELFF. The DNA for the CDR3 is TGCAGTGCTAGTGGACTTCACACCGGGGAGCTGTTTTTT.

The chain has TRBV6-5 and TRBJ2-2; tentatively, D is TRBD1 (6 bases). The CDR3 runs 13 residues. Per the germline V gene, CDR1 is MNHEY and CDR2 is SVGAGI. Trimming pared 5 bases from V and 6 bases from J, leaving 10 bases between. In nucleotides, the CDR3 is TGTGCCAGCAGTACACAGGGTTCCGGGGAGCTGTTTTTT. Amino acid sequence: CASSTQGSGELFF.

V gene TRBV9 combines with J gene TRBJ2-3; a weak D match, TRBD2 (6 bases). V was cut by 1 base and J by 2 bases, with 11 bases left in between. The CDR3 totals 15 residues. The V gene's germline CDR1 is SGDLS and CDR2 YYNGEE. The CDR3 region has the DNA TGTGCCAGCAGCGTATTGGCGGGGAACACAGATACGCAGTATTTT. Protein product: CASSVLAGNTDTQYF.